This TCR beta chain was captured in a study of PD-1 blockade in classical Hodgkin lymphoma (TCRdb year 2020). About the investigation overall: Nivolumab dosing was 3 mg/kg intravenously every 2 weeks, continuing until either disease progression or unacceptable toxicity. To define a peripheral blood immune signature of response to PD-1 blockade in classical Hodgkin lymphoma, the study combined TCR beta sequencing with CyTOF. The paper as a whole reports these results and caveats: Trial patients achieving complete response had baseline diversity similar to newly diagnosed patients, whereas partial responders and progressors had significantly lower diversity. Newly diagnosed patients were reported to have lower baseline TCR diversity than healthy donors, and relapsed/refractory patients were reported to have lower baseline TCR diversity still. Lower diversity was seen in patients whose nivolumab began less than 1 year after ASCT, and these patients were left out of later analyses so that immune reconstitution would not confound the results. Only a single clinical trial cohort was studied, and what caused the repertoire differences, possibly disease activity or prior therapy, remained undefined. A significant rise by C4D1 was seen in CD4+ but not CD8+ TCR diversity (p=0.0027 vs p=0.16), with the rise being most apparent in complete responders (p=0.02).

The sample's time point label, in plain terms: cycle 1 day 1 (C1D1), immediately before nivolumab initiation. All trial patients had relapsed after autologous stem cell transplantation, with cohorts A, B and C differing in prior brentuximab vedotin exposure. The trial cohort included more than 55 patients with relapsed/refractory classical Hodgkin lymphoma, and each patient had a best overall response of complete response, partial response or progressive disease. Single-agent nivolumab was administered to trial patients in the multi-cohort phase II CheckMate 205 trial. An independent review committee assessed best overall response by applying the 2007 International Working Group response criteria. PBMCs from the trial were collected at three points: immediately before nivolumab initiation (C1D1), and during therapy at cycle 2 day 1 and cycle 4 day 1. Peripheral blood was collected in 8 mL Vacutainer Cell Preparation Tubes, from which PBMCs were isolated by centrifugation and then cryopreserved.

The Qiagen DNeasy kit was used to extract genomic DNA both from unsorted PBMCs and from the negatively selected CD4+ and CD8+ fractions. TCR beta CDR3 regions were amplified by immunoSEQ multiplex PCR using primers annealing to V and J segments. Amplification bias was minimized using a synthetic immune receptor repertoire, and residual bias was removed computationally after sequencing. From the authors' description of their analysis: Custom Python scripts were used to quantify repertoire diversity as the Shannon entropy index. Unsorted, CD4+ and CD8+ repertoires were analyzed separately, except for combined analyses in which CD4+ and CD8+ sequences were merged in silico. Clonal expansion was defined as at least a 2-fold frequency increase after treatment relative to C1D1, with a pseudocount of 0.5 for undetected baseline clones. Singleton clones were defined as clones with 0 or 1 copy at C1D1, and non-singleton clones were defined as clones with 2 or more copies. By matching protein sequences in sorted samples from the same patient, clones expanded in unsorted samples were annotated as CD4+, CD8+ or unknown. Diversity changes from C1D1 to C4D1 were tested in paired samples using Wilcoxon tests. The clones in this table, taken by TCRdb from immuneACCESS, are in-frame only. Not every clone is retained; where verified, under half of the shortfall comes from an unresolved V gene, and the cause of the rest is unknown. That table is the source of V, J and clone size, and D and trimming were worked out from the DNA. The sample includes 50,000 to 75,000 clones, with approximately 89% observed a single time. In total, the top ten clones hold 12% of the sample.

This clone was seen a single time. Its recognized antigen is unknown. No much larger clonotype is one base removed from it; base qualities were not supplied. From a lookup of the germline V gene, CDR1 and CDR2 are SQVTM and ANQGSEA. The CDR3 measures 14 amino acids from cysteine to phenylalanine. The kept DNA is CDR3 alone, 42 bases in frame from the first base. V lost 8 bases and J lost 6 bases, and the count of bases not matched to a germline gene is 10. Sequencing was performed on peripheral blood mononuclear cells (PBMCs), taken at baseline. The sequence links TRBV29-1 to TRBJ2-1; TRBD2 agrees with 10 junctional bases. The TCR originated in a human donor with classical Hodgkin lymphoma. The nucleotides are TGCAGCACTACGGGACTAGCGTTGGTCAATGAGCAGTTCTTC. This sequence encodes CSTTGLALVNEQFF.